What follows are 31 T cell receptor beta chains derived from one specimen sequenced in a study of control samples from healthy donors and cancer patients. Clones were sequenced by immunoSEQ multiplex PCR, and TCRdb holds only the in-frame ones, with some missing. Of roughly 88,000 clones listed, 90% to 95% are singletons. Sequencing used blood. These TCRs come from a man aged 45-60 years in good health.

In its sample, this clone was seen a few times. V and J are TRBV5-8 and TRBJ1-2, with D possibly matching TRBD1 (6 bases). CDR1 and CDR2 from the germline V gene are SGHTS and YDEGEE. The CDR3 totals 15 residues. V lost 2 bases, J lost 0 bases, and 11 bases lay in between. CDR3: CASSFLTGANYGYTF. The CDR3 coding sequence is TGTGCCAGCAGCTTTCTGACAGGCGCTAACTATGGCTACACCTTC.

The CDR3 sequence is CASISTGENSNQPQHF. The DNA for the CDR3 is TGTGCCAGCATCTCCACAGGGGAAAATAGCAATCAGCCCCAGCATTTT. The rearrangement uses TRBV28 and TRBJ1-5; 7 bases line up with TRBD1. The J segment lost 0 bases and the V segment lost 7 bases, leaving 9 bases of the junction unmatched. CDR1 MDHEN and CDR2 SYDVKM come from the germline V gene. This CDR3 has 16 amino acids.

V usage is TRBV29-1 and J usage is TRBJ2-1; 13 nucleotides line up with TRBD2. Germline loops: CDR1 SQVTM, CDR2 ANQGSEA. V dropped 8 bases and J dropped 7; count of bases not matched to a gene: 11. The CDR3 runs 15 residues. For the CDR3, the DNA is TGCAGCTCATTGGTGGGGGGACTAGCGGGGAATGAGCAGTTCTTC. Translating it yields CSSLVGGLAGNEQFF.

J is TRBJ2-5 and V is TRBV12-3 or TRBV12-4; no clear D. This CDR3 region has 12 residues. With 2 bases removed from V and 4 bases from J, the gap between germline ends came to 5 bases. CDR3 nucleotide sequence: TGTGCCAGCAGTTTAATGAGAGAGACCCAGTACTTC. Residues: CASSLMRETQYF.

The J gene is TRBJ1-5, the V gene TRBV4-1; 7 bases are a match to TRBD1. The length of the CDR3 is 16 residues. Germline values: CDR1 MGHRA, CDR2 YSYEKL. V was pared by 1 base and J by 4 bases, with 7 bases of the junction left unmatched. This chain's CDR3 is CASSQVIRGRNQPQHF. DNA for the CDR3: TGCGCCAGCAGCCAAGTGATAAGGGGGCGGAATCAGCCCCAGCATTTT.

V is TRBV5-6 and J is TRBJ2-7; 7 positions match TRBD1. Germline CDR1 SGHDT, CDR2 YYEEEE. J was trimmed by 7 bases and V by 2 bases; bases with no gene match: 6. This CDR3 has 13 residues. The CDR3 reads CASSFDRVGEQYF. The CDR3 DNA reads TGTGCCAGCAGCTTCGACAGGGTGGGGGAGCAGTACTTC.

The V gene is TRBV5-5, the J gene TRBJ2-2; either TRBD1 or TRBD2 may supply D (5 bases each). The CDR3 is 16 residues long. Per germline, CDR1 SGHKS and CDR2 YYEKEE (reference sequence). Trimming cost V 0 bases and J 5 bases, with 14 bases left between them. The CDR3: CASSLEDGGRTGELFF. Written as DNA, the CDR3 is TGTGCCAGCAGCTTGGAGGATGGGGGTAGAACCGGGGAGCTGTTTTTT.

V is TRBV3-1 (or the pseudogene TRBV3-2) and J is TRBJ1-2; D remains ambiguous. Deletions cut 0 bases from V and 5 bases from J, with 13 bases between. Germline V gives CDR1 LGHDT, CDR2 YNNKEL (reference sequence). The CDR3 contains 15 residues. The CDR3 region is CASSQDTRAGYGYTF. The CDR3 nucleotides read TGTGCCAGCAGCCAAGATACGAGGGCGGGGTATGGCTACACCTTC.

This chain connects TRBV7-2 to TRBJ2-7; D is unresolved. The CDR3 sequence is 11 residues long. CDR1 SGHTA and CDR2 FQGNSA come from the germline V gene. The V end lost 5 bases, the J end lost 1 base, and 3 bases lay between the germline ends. CDR3 residues: CASSLSYEQYF. In DNA form, the CDR3 reads TGTGCCAGCAGCCTGTCCTACGAGCAGTACTTC.

The chain links TRBV2 to TRBJ1-5, with 8 positions matching TRBD1. The V gene end was trimmed by 9 bases and the J gene end by 7 bases; junction bases not matched to a gene: 5. This CDR3 comprises 12 residues. CDR1 is SNHLY and CDR2 is FYNNEI in the germline V gene. The DNA of the CDR3 is TGTGCCAGTTCCAGGGGGCCGCAGCCCCAGCATTTT. Protein sequence: CASSRGPQPQHF.

This chain uses TRBV27 with TRBJ2-5; D might be TRBD2 (5 bases). Germline CDR1 and CDR2: MNHEY and SMNVEV (reference sequence). Trimming took 6 bases from V and 4 from J, leaving 12 bases between them. The CDR3 is 13 amino acids. CDR3 sequence reads: CASSPVSGETQYF. Here the CDR3 DNA reads TGTGCCAGCAGCCCGGTAAGCGGAGAGACCCAGTACTTC.

The V and J genes are TRBV29-1 and TRBJ2-2, with D maybe TRBD2 (5 bases). Per germline, CDR1 SQVTM and CDR2 ANQGSEA. This CDR3 has 14 residues. Trimming left V 4 bases short and J 1 base short, with 10 bases between. As DNA, the CDR3 is TGCAGCGTTGGGAAGGAGGTGAACACCGGGGAGCTGTTTTTT. This encodes CSVGKEVNTGELFF.

CDR3 amino acids: CASRLRGFGGGPDTGELFF. CDR3 coding DNA: TGTGCCAGCAGGCTGCGAGGGTTTGGCGGGGGGCCCGACACCGGGGAGCTGTTTTTT. This chain connects TRBV2 to TRBJ2-2; 8 bases match TRBD2. With V trimmed by 6 bases and J by 3 bases, 18 bases remained unmatched. This CDR3 has 19 residues. The germline gives CDR1 SNHLY, CDR2 FYNNEI.

The rearrangement uses TRBV29-1 and TRBJ1-5, with D hard to call. CDR1 and CDR2 from the germline V gene are SQVTM and ANQGSEA. The CDR3 runs 12 residues. Trimming shortened V by 6 bases and J by 2 bases, and 8 bases separated the two germline ends. CDR3 region: CSVVEGNQPQHF. The DNA for the CDR3 is TGCAGCGTGGTTGAAGGCAATCAGCCCCAGCATTTT.

The chain employs TRBV11-1 and TRBJ2-1; a weak D match, TRBD1 (5 bases). Trimming took 1 base from V and 1 from J, leaving 11 bases between them. There are 16 residues in the CDR3. Germline V gene data show CDR1 as SGHAT and CDR2 as FQDESV (reference sequence). CDR3 nucleotides: TGTGCCAGCAGCTTAGAGGGGTGGGCGTCCTACAATGAGCAGTTCTTC. This gives the protein CASSLEGWASYNEQFF.

The chain uses TRBV25-1 and TRBJ2-3; no clear D gene. The CDR3 is 10 amino acids. V was clipped by 10 bases and J by 8 bases, with 10 bases between them. From germline, CDR1 is MGHDK and CDR2 SYGVNS. In DNA, the CDR3 is TGTGCCACCCTGTCGATTACGCAGTATTTT. Amino acids: CATLSITQYF.

V is TRBV7-2 and J is TRBJ1-2; the D gene is possibly TRBD1 (6 bases). The CDR3 runs 15 residues. V was trimmed by 7 bases and J by 2 bases, leaving 17 bases between them. Germline V gene sequence: CDR1 SGHTA, CDR2 FQGNSA. Written as DNA, the CDR3 is TGTGCCAGCATCATGGACAGTAGGCCGAACTATGGCTACACCTTC. It translates to CASIMDSRPNYGYTF.

The chain is built from TRBV7-2 and TRBJ1-1, with TRBD1 matching over 7 bases. Germline V gene sequence: CDR1 SGHTA, CDR2 FQGNSA. The CDR3 is made up of 13 amino acids. Trimming at V came to 7 bases and at J to 3 bases, leaving 5 bases not matched to a gene. The CDR3 nucleotides read TGTGCCAGCACCACAGGGGATCACACTGAAGCTTTCTTT. Its translation is CASTTGDHTEAFF.

This clone was seen once. The chain is built from TRBV10-3 and TRBJ1-5; D not certain. This CDR3 spans 12 amino acids. CDR1 and CDR2 from the germline V gene are ENHRY and SYGVKD. V was pared by 3 bases and J by 8 bases, with 8 bases between. CDR3 protein: CAISESVEPQHF. The CDR3 DNA reads TGTGCCATCAGTGAATCGGTTGAGCCCCAGCATTTT.

V is TRBV7-2 and J is TRBJ1-5; D is perhaps TRBD1 (6 bases). Per the germline V gene, CDR1 is SGHTA and CDR2 is FQGNSA. With 3 bases removed from V and 5 bases from J, the gap between germline ends came to 8 bases. The CDR3 extends over 13 amino acids. The CDR3 region is CASSFPGDQPQHF. CDR3 coding DNA: TGTGCCAGCAGCTTCCCAGGGGATCAGCCCCAGCATTTT.

This chain joins TRBV6-5 and TRBJ1-1; no clear D gene. Germline lookup yields CDR1 MNHEY and CDR2 SVGAGI. V was clipped by 2 bases and J by 5 bases, with 15 bases between them. The CDR3 totals 15 residues. In DNA form, the CDR3 reads TGTGCCAGCAGTTACCGTGGAGGGCGGGTTACTGAAGCTTTCTTT. Translation: CASSYRGGRVTEAFF.

CDR3 sequence: CASKRAGSTDTQYF. In DNA, the CDR3 is TGTGCCAGTAAGAGAGCGGGGAGCACAGATACGCAGTATTTT. The chain carries TRBV19 and TRBJ2-3; 7 bases align to TRBD2. The germline CDR1 and CDR2 sequences are LNHDA and SQIVND (reference sequence). The trim removed 7 bases at V and 0 bases at J, leaving 4 bases unmatched. The CDR3 is made up of 14 amino acids.

The chain has TRBV11-2 and TRBJ1-2; 7 positions agree with TRBD1. V shed 1 base, J shed 1 base, and the junction held 6 bases outside the gene matches. CDR1 and CDR2 (germline): SGHAT, FQNNGV. This CDR3 spans 16 amino acids. For the CDR3, the DNA is TGTGCCAGCAGCTTAGGCCCCGGACAGGTTAACTATGGCTACACCTTC. It translates to CASSLGPGQVNYGYTF.

This rearrangement joins TRBV29-1 to TRBJ1-4; no definite D call. CDR3 length equals 13 residues. Trimming took 4 bases from V and 1 from J, leaving 7 bases between them. Germline V gene data show CDR1 as SQVTM and CDR2 as ANQGSEA. The CDR3: CSVALETNEKLFF. As DNA, the CDR3 is TGCAGCGTTGCTCTCGAAACTAATGAAAAACTGTTTTTT.

This chain joins TRBV30 and TRBJ2-1, with TRBD2 matching over 11 bases. The CDR3 loop spans 15 amino acids. J lost 9 bases, V lost 4 bases, and 11 bases had no gene match. Germline loops: CDR1 GTSNPN, CDR2 SVGIG (reference sequence). The CDR3: CAWNKLAGAAGEQFF. The CDR3 DNA sequence: TGTGCCTGGAACAAACTAGCGGGGGCGGCGGGTGAGCAGTTCTTC.

The CDR3 DNA follows: TGTGCCAGCAGCCTTGGGAGAAATCAGCCCCAGCATTTT. As protein: CASSLGRNQPQHF. The rearrangement uses TRBV11-2 and TRBJ1-5; D ambiguous. V was cut by 5 bases and J by 4 bases, with 9 bases left in between. The germline gives CDR1 SGHAT, CDR2 FQNNGV. The CDR3 spans 13 residues.

V usage is TRBV4-3 and J usage is TRBJ2-7; TRBD1 is a possible D gene (5 bases). V lost 2 bases and J lost 2, with 10 bases in between. The CDR3 is made up of 14 amino acids. Germline V gives CDR1 LGHNA, CDR2 YSLEER. The CDR3 protein is CASSQSQATYEQYF. CDR3 coding DNA: TGCGCCAGCAGCCAATCACAGGCCACCTACGAGCAGTACTTC.

The gene calls are TRBV7-9 and TRBJ1-5; D is uncertain. This CDR3 region has 12 residues. The V end lost 6 bases, the J end lost 7 bases, and 10 bases lay between the germline ends. The germline gives CDR1 SEHNR, CDR2 FQNEAQ (reference sequence). As DNA, the CDR3 is TGTGCCAGCAGTTCGACGGACCAGCCCCAGCATTTT. Protein sequence: CASSSTDQPQHF.

This clone was seen just once. The V and J genes are TRBV7-2 and TRBJ1-5; D is unclear. CDR3 length: 13 amino acids. The V gene lost 4 bases and the J gene lost 4 bases, with 8 bases spanning the gap. CDR1 and CDR2 (germline): SGHTA, FQGNSA. The CDR3 coding sequence is TGTGCCAGCAGCTCTCACCGTAATCAGCCCCAGCATTTT. This translates into CASSSHRNQPQHF.

The J gene is TRBJ1-1, the V gene TRBV19; 9 bases match TRBD1. The germline CDR1 and CDR2 sequences are LNHDA and SQIVND (reference sequence). The CDR3 is 14 amino acids. Germline trimming cut 6 bases from V and 2 bases from J; bases unmatched to any gene: 4. The CDR3, as DNA: TGTGCCAGTAGACCGGGACAGGGAAACACTGAAGCTTTCTTT. Translation gives CASRPGQGNTEAFF.

The chain combines TRBV5-1 with TRBJ1-4, with D possibly being TRBD1 (6 bases). Germline V CDR1 and CDR2: SGHRS, YFSETQ. V lost 4 bases and J 0 bases, leaving 19 bases between the germline ends. The CDR3 runs to 18 residues. CDR3 sequence reads: CASSPRERGGPTNEKLFF. The CDR3 DNA follows: TGCGCCAGCAGCCCCAGGGAAAGAGGGGGGCCAACTAATGAAAAACTGTTTTTT.